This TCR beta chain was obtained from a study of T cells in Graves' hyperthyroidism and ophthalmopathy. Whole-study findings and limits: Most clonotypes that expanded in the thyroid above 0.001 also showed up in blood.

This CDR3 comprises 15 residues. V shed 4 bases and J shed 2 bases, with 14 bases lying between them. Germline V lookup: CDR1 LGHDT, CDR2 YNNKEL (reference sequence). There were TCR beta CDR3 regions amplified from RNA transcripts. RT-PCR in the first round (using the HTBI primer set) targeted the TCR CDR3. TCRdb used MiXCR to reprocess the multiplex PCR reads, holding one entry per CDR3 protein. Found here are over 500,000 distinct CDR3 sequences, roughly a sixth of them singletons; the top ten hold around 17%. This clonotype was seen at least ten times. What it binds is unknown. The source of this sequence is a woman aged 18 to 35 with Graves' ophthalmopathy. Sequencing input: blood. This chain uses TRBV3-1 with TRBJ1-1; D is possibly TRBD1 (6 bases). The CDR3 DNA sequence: TGTGCCAGCAGCCCTCCCAGCAGGGGCAACACTGAAGCTTTCTTT. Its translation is CASSPPSRGNTEAFF. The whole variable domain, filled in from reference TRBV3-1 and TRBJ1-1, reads DTAVSQTPKYLVTQMGNDKSIKCEQNLGHDTMYWYKQDSKKFLKIMFSYNNKELIINETVPNRFSPKSPDKAHLNLHINSLELGDSAVYFCASSPPSRGNTEAFFGQGTRLTVV.